This TCR beta chain emerged from a study of early T cells in non-severe SARS-CoV-2 infection. A single record per CDR3 protein comes from TCRdb applying MiXCR to the 5' RACE reads. Of 50,000 or so distinct CDR3 sequences listed, about 12% are singletons. This clonotype appeared many times. The CDR3 totals 18 residues. CDR1 is SGHAT, CDR2 FQNNGV, per germline. V was pared by 1 base and J by 1 base, with 5 bases of the junction left unmatched. Sequences were obtained from whole blood. The TCR was taken from an adult who was a healthcare worker with PCR-confirmed SARS-CoV-2 infection or an uninfected control (not recorded which). This rearrangement joins TRBV11-2 to TRBJ2-1; TRBD2 matches 12 bases. The CDR3 loop is CASSLASGRAVSYNEQFF. The CDR3 DNA sequence: TGTGCCAGCAGCTTAGCTAGCGGGAGGGCCGTTTCCTACAATGAGCAGTTCTTC.